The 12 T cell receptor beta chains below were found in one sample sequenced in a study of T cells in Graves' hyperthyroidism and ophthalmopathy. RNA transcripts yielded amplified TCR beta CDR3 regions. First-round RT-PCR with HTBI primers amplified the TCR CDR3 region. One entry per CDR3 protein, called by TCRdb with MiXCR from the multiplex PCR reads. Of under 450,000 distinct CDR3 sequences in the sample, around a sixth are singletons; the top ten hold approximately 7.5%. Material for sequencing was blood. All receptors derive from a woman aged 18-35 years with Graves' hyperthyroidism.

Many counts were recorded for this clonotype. The CDR3 protein is CSARLAGGGETQYF. The CDR3 nucleotides read TGCAGTGCTAGACTAGCGGGGGGAGGGGAGACCCAGTACTTC. The chain couples TRBV20-1 to TRBJ2-5, with 11 bases fitting TRBD2. The CDR3 is 14 residues long. The V gene end was trimmed by 2 bases and the J gene end by 5 bases; junction bases not matched to a gene: 4. CDR1 is DFQATT, CDR2 SNEGSKA, per germline (reference sequence).

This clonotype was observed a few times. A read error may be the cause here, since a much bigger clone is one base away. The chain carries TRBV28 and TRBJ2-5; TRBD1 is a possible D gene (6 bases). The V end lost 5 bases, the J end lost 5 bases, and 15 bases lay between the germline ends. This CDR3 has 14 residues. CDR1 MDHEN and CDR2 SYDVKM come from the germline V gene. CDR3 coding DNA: TGTGCCAGCAGTCCATCGACAAGGGGGGAGACCCAGTACTTC. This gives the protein CASSPSTRGETQYF.

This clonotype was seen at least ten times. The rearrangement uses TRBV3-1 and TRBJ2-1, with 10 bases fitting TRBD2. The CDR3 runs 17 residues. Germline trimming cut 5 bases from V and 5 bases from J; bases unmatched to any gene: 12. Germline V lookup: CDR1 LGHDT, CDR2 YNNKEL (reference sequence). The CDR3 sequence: CASSARASGLADNEQFF. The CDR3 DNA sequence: TGTGCCAGCAGCGCCCGTGCCAGCGGACTAGCGGACAATGAGCAGTTCTTC.

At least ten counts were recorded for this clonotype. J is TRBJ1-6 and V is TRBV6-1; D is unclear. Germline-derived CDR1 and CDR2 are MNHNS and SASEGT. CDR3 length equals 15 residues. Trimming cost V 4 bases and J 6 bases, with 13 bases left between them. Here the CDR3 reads CASSARPWGNSPLHF. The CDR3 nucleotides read TGTGCCAGCAGTGCTCGACCGTGGGGTAATTCACCCCTCCACTTT.

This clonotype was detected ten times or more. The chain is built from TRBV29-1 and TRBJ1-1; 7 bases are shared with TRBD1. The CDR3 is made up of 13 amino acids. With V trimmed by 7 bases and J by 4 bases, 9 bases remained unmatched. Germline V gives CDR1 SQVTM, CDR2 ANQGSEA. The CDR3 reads CSGDDREGTEAFF. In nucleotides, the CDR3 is TGCAGCGGAGACGACAGGGAGGGCACTGAAGCTTTCTTT.

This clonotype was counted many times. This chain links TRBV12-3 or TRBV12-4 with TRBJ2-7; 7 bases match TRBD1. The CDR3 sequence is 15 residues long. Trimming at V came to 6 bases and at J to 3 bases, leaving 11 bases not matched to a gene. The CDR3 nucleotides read TGTGCCAGCAGCCCTGGCCGACAGGGTGGCTACGAGCAGTACTTC. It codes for CASSPGRQGGYEQYF.

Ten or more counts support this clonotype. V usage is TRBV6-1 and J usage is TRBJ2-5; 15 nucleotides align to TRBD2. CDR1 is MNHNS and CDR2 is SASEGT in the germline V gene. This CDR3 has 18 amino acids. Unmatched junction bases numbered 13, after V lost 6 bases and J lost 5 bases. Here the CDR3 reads CASRAAGTSGGNAETQYF. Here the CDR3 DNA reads TGTGCCAGCAGGGCCGCCGGGACTAGCGGGGGGAATGCGGAGACCCAGTACTTC.

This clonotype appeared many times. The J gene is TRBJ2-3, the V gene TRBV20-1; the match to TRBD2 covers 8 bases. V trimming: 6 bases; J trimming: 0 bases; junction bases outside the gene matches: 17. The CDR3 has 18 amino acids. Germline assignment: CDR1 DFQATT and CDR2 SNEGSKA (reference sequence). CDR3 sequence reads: CSAALAGYFPSSTDTQYF. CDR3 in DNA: TGCAGTGCGGCGCTAGCGGGTTATTTCCCCTCTAGCACAGATACGCAGTATTTT.

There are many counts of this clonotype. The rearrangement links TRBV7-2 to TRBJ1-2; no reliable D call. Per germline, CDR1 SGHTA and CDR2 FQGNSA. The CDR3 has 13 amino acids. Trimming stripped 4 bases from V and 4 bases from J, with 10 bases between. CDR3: CASSSLGPYGYTF. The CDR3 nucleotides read TGTGCCAGCAGCTCGCTCGGGCCCTATGGCTACACCTTC.

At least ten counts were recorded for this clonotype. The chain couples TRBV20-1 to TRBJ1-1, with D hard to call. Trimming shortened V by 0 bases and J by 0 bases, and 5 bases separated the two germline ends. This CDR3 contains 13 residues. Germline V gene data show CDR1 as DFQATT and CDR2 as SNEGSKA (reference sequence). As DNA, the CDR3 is TGCAGTGCTAGAGATGAGTTGAACACTGAAGCTTTCTTT. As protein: CSARDELNTEAFF.

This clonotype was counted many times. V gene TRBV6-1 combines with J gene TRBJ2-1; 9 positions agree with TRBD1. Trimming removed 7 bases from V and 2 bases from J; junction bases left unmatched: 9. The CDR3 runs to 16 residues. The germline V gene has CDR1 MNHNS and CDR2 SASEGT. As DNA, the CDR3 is TGTGCCAGCACCGGAGCCGGGACAGGGACCTACAATGAGCAGTTCTTC. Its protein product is CASTGAGTGTYNEQFF.

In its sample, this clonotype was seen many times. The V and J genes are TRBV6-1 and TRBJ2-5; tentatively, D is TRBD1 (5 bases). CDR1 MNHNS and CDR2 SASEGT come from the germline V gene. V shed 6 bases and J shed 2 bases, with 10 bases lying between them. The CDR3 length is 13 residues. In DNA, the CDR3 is TGTGCCAGCAGACAGCAGGGACAAGAGACCCAGTACTTC. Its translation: CASRQQGQETQYF.